These 18 T cell receptor beta chains were all obtained from the same sample, sequenced in a study of blood T cell repertoires in COVID-19. The protocol was immunoSEQ multiplex PCR, while the TCRdb copy is restricted to in-frame clones and leaves out a portion. The sample includes about 64,000 clones, roughly 80% of them seen just once. Sequencing was done on a sample of peripheral blood. These TCRs come from a man older than 75 with acute or convalescent COVID-19.

This chain links TRBV9 with TRBJ2-2; 10 bases are a match to TRBD2. Germline V gives CDR1 SGDLS, CDR2 YYNGEE. The CDR3 consists of 14 residues. Trimming at V came to 2 bases and at J to 8 bases, leaving 3 bases not matched to a gene. This chain's CDR3 is CASSVMTSGGELFF. In DNA, the CDR3 is TGTGCCAGCAGCGTGATGACTAGCGGGGGGGAGCTGTTTTTT. Full variable domain (outside the CDR3, taken from reference TRBV9 and TRBJ2-2): DSGVTQTPKHLITATGQRVTLRCSPRSGDLSVYWYQQSLDQGLQFLIQYYNGEERAKGNILERFSAQQFPDLHSELNLSSLELGDSALYFCASSVMTSGGELFFGEGSRLTVL.

The genes are TRBV13 and TRBJ2-1; D is ambiguous. V gave up 5 bases and J gave up 8 bases, with 10 bases separating them. The CDR3 consists of 12 residues. Germline assignment: CDR1 PRHDT and CDR2 FYEKMQ (reference sequence). CDR3 protein: CASSVWRDEQFF. The CDR3 DNA reads as TGTGCCAGCAGCGTCTGGAGAGATGAGCAGTTCTTC. Full variable domain (rest looked up from reference TRBV13 and TRBJ2-1): AAGVIQSPRHLIKEKRETATLKCYPIPRHDTVYWYQQGPGQDPQFLISFYEKMQSDKGSIPDRFSAQQFSDYHSELNMSSLELGDSALYFCASSVWRDEQFFGPGTRLTVL.

This clone was seen a single time. V gene TRBV5-6 combines with J gene TRBJ1-1, with a weak D call TRBD1 (5 bases). The CDR3 has 12 amino acids. Trimming left V 0 bases short and J 11 bases short, with 11 bases between. Germline CDR1 reads SGHDT; CDR2 reads YYEEEE. The CDR3 sequence: CASSLATVDAFF. In DNA form, the CDR3 reads TGTGCCAGCAGCTTGGCGACAGTGGATGCTTTCTTT.

This clone was seen only once. The rearrangement joins TRBV2 to TRBJ1-1; no firm D call. The V gene lost 4 bases and the J gene lost 3 bases, with 9 bases spanning the gap. Germline values: CDR1 SNHLY, CDR2 FYNNEI. The CDR3 consists of 13 residues. CDR3 sequence (DNA): TGTGCCAGCAGTGGCAACTTCTACACTGAAGCTTTCTTT. Translation gives CASSGNFYTEAFF.

The genes are TRBV28 and TRBJ2-3; D may be TRBD2 (6 bases). Germline V gives CDR1 MDHEN, CDR2 SYDVKM. The CDR3 length is 15 residues. V lost 6 bases to trimming and J lost 0 bases, with 13 bases between them. In DNA, the CDR3 is TGTGCCAGCAGCCCAGCGGGCCCTAGCACAGATACGCAGTATTTT. Protein sequence: CASSPAGPSTDTQYF.

V usage is TRBV4-2 and J usage is TRBJ1-4; tentatively, D is TRBD1 (6 bases). V lost 2 bases and J 7 bases, leaving 11 bases between the germline ends. CDR1 and CDR2 (germline): LGHNA, YNFKEQ. The CDR3 length is 14 residues. The CDR3 sequence: CASSQKQGAEKLFF. The CDR3 bases are TGTGCCAGCAGCCAAAAACAGGGAGCTGAAAAACTGTTTTTT.

The CDR3 region has the DNA TGCAGCGCGGTGGACATTATCCTAGGGATGAACACTGAAGCTTTCTTT. Its translation: CSAVDIILGMNTEAFF. The rearrangement links TRBV29-1 to TRBJ1-1, with a possible D match to TRBD1 (5 bases). The CDR3 length is 16 residues. Germline CDR1 reads SQVTM; CDR2 reads ANQGSEA. V gave up 7 bases and J gave up 0 bases, with 21 bases separating them.

The chain couples TRBV15 to TRBJ1-4, with D hard to call. Germline lookup yields CDR1 LNHNV and CDR2 YYDKDF (reference sequence). Trimming left V 1 base short and J 4 bases short, with 4 bases between. The CDR3 loop spans 13 amino acids. CDR3 DNA sequence: TGTGCCACCAGCAGAGCTAGTAATGAAAAACTGTTTTTT. This codes for CATSRASNEKLFF. Using reference TRBV15 and TRBJ1-4 for the parts outside the CDR3, the full variable domain is DAMVIQNPRYQVTQFGKPVTLSCSQTLNHNVMYWYQQKSSQAPKLLFHYYDKDFNNEADTPDNFQSRRPNTSFCFLDIRSPGLGDTAMYLCATSRASNEKLFFGSGTQLSVL.

V and J are TRBV3-1 (or the pseudogene TRBV3-2) and TRBJ1-1; TRBD1 is a possible D gene (5 bases). V lost 4 bases and J lost 7, with 19 bases in between. Germline CDR1 is LGHDT and CDR2 is YNNKEL (reference sequence). This CDR3 has 15 residues. Here the CDR3 DNA reads TGTGCCAGCAGCCCGCTTTCTGTAGGGGCTGGTGAAGCTTTCTTT. Its translation: CASSPLSVGAGEAFF.

This rearrangement joins TRBV25-1 to TRBJ1-1; a possible D gene is TRBD1 (6 bases). Germline CDR1 MGHDK, CDR2 SYGVNS. Trimming removed 0 bases from V and 4 bases from J, with 15 bases in between. The CDR3 loop spans 16 amino acids. The DNA of the CDR3 is TGTGCCAGCAGTGAATACGGCACAGGGTCGAGCACTGAAGCTTTCTTT. Protein sequence: CASSEYGTGSSTEAFF.

The chain links TRBV12-3 or TRBV12-4 to TRBJ1-6, with D tentatively TRBD1 (6 bases). This CDR3 has 12 residues. Trimming cost V 6 bases and J 14 bases, with 14 bases left between them. CDR3 nucleotide sequence: TGTGCCAGCAGCAAGACAGGTCTTTCCCTCCACTTT. This gives the protein CASSKTGLSLHF.

The chain couples TRBV5-1 to TRBJ2-1, with 8 bases lining up with TRBD2. The CDR3 sequence is 15 residues long. Germline loops: CDR1 SGHRS, CDR2 YFSETQ. V lost 3 bases and J lost 2; bases outside the gene matches: 4. The CDR3 DNA is TGCGCCAGCAGCTCCTTAGCGGGACCCTACAATGAGCAGTTCTTC. The encoded protein is CASSSLAGPYNEQFF.

This clone was detected once. CDR3 coding DNA: TGTGCCAGCAGTCCCCCCGGCAGGGGGCTAAACTATGGCTACACCTTC. Its translation: CASSPPGRGLNYGYTF. The chain is built from TRBV28 and TRBJ1-2; TRBD1 agrees at 8 bases. Germline V gene data show CDR1 as MDHEN and CDR2 as SYDVKM. V shed 5 bases and J 2 bases; nucleotides not matched to a gene: 10. The CDR3 runs to 16 residues.

The chain employs TRBV19 and TRBJ1-1; no reliable D call. CDR3 length equals 12 residues. Trimming shortened V by 3 bases and J by 4 bases, and 6 bases separated the two germline ends. In germline, CDR1 is LNHDA, CDR2 SQIVND (reference sequence). CDR3 residues: CASSMLPTEAFF. The DNA of the CDR3 is TGTGCCAGTAGTATGCTACCCACTGAAGCTTTCTTT.

This clone was counted a few times. V is TRBV11-3 and J is TRBJ2-3; possibly TRBD2 for D (6 bases). V lost 10 bases and J 0 bases, leaving 17 bases between the germline ends. Germline lookup yields CDR1 SGHNT and CDR2 YENEEA. The CDR3 length is 15 residues. CDR3 loop: CATSRGEASTDTQYF. The CDR3 bases are TGTGCCACCTCACGAGGGGAGGCTAGCACAGATACGCAGTATTTT.

This chain links TRBV6-1 with TRBJ2-2; 7 nucleotides align to TRBD2. J gave up 3 bases and V 4 bases, and 11 bases lay outside the gene matches. CDR3 length: 17 residues. Per the germline V gene, CDR1 is MNHNS and CDR2 is SASEGT. CDR3 in DNA: TGTGCCAGCAGTGTGACGGCTAGCGGTACTTACACCGGGGAGCTGTTTTTT. It yields the protein CASSVTASGTYTGELFF.

This chain connects TRBV3-1 (or the pseudogene TRBV3-2) to TRBJ1-2; 8 bases align to TRBD1. The V gene end was trimmed by 3 bases and the J gene end by 5 bases; junction bases not matched to a gene: 5. This CDR3 is built from 14 residues. Germline V gives CDR1 LGHDT, CDR2 YNNKEL (reference sequence). CDR3 DNA: TGTGCCAGCAGCCAGGATGGACAGGGTTATGGCTACACCTTC. Protein: CASSQDGQGYGYTF.

V gene TRBV28 combines with J gene TRBJ1-5; 10 bases fit TRBD1. The V gene's germline CDR1 is MDHEN and CDR2 SYDVKM. The ends lost 6 bases at V and 2 bases at J; junction bases unmatched: 4. The CDR3 is 15 amino acids. The DNA of the CDR3 is TGTGCCAGCAGATCGACAGGGGGCGGCAATCAGCCCCAGCATTTT. This gives the protein CASRSTGGGNQPQHF.